These T cell receptor beta chains were read from a single sample in a study of blood T cell repertoires in COVID-19. The data were produced by immunoSEQ multiplex PCR, yet TCRdb's version contains in-frame clones alone and is incomplete. The sample lists fewer than 200,000 clones; about 70% were seen once. Sequenced input: peripheral blood. The receptors were gathered from a woman between 45 and 65 years old with active or convalescent COVID-19. The CDR3 runs from the conserved cysteine through the conserved F or W. The order of the fields is V gene, D gene, clone size, J gene, CDR3 DNA, CDR3 protein. D genes are given only for firm matches. Size is stated for part of the rows, as once, few or many counts, or as a class when the clone is expanded.

>TRBV6-5|-|-|TRBJ2-4
TGTGCCAGCAGTTCCCAGGGATTAGCCAAAAACATTCAGTACTTC
CASSSQGLAKNIQYF
>TRBV10-1|-|-|TRBJ1-1
TGCGCCAGCAGTGAAAGGGAGTGCACTGAAGCTTTCTTT
CASSERECTEAFF
>TRBV10-1|-|-|TRBJ1-2
TGCGCCAGCAGTGAGCCCCTACCCCAGGGAGGCCTCGTCTATGGCTACACCTTC
CASSEPLPQGGLVYGYTF
>TRBV4-1|-|few|TRBJ1-4
TGCGCCAGCAGCCAGTCAGGAGGGGACCCAGCGGAAAAACTGTTTTTT
CASSQSGGDPAEKLFF
>TRBV19|TRBD1|-|TRBJ1-2
TGTGCCAGTAGTGCAACCGGGACAGGTCCTTTAGGCTACACCTTC
CASSATGTGPLGYTF
>TRBV6-5|TRBD2|once|TRBJ2-1
TGTGCCAGCACCTTGACTAGCGGTCTCTACAATGAGCAGTTCTTC
CASTLTSGLYNEQFF
>TRBV28|-|-|TRBJ1-1
TGTGCCAGCAGTGACTCCGGGACACATAACACTGAAGCTTTCTTT
CASSDSGTHNTEAFF
>TRBV5-1|TRBD2|-|TRBJ2-1
TGCGCCAGCAGGGGCGGGAGGATCGATGAGCAGTTCTTC
CASRGGRIDEQFF
>TRBV18|-|-|TRBJ1-1
TGTGCCAGCTCACCACCGCGGGCAGCAAACACTGAAGCTTTCTTT
CASSPPRAANTEAFF
>TRBV19|TRBD1|once|TRBJ1-5
TGTGCCAGTAGGGGGACAGGGGTTAGCAATCAGCCCCAGCATTTT
CASRGTGVSNQPQHF
>TRBV30|-|-|TRBJ1-1
TGTGCCTGGAGCCCACAGGGCCCCGCCACTGAAGCTTTCTTT
CAWSPQGPATEAFF
>TRBV19|TRBD2|once|TRBJ2-7
TGTGCCAGTAGTCCGGGGACTAGCGGGAGAGTTTGGGCCTACGAGCAGTACTTC
CASSPGTSGRVWAYEQYF
>TRBV30|TRBD1|once|TRBJ1-2
TGTGCCTGGAGTCCTCGGACAGGAGCAGGTGGCTACACCTTC
CAWSPRTGAGGYTF